The 12 T cell receptor beta chains given below trace back to one sample, sequenced in a study of T cell changes during pregnancy in multiple sclerosis. Clones were read by immunoSEQ multiplex PCR, and TCRdb kept only the in-frame ones, dropping some. The repertoire holds 93,000 or so clones, around 91% seen once, with 0.75% to 0.95% in the top ten. Sequencing was performed on peripheral blood, taken after pregnancy. All receptors derive from a female donor with multiple sclerosis, enrolled in a pregnancy study.

The V call is TRBV18, the J call TRBJ1-5; TRBD1 might be the D (6 bases). The CDR3 runs 14 residues. Trimming pared 6 bases from V and 7 bases from J, leaving 16 bases between. CDR1 is KGHSH and CDR2 is LQKENI in the germline V gene. CDR3 nucleotides: TGTGCCAGCTCCTCGACAGGATCGGAACAGCCCCAGCATTTT. The encoded protein is CASSSTGSEQPQHF. The full variable domain, its missing parts supplied by reference TRBV18 and TRBJ1-5, is NAGVMQNPRHLVRRRGQEARLRCSPMKGHSHVYWYRQLPEEGLKFMVYLQKENIIDESGMPKERFSAEFPKEGPSILRIQQVVRGDSAAYFCASSSTGSEQPQHFGDGTRLSIL.

The genes are TRBV30 and TRBJ2-2, with 14 bases fitting TRBD2. The CDR3 covers 16 residues. Germline trimming cut 5 bases from V and 4 bases from J; bases unmatched to any gene: 6. Germline V gene lookup returns CDR1 GTSNPN and CDR2 SVGIG (reference sequence). The CDR3 coding sequence is TGTGCCTGGGGCCCCGGACTAGCGGGGGGCACCGGGGAGCTGTTTTTT. It specifies CAWGPGLAGGTGELFF.

The DNA of the CDR3 is TGCGCCAGCAGCCAAGATAACAGTTGGAACACTGAAGCTTTCTTT. Residues: CASSQDNSWNTEAFF. The rearrangement links TRBV4-1 to TRBJ1-1; no firm D call. CDR1 and CDR2 (germline): MGHRA, YSYEKL. Between the trimmed V and J ends, which lost 0 bases and 1 base, there was a span of 9 bases. This CDR3 spans 15 amino acids.

The rearrangement links TRBV5-1 to TRBJ2-1, with 8 bases matching TRBD2. The CDR3 covers 15 residues. The germline V gene encodes CDR1 SGHRS and CDR2 YFSETQ. The V gene end was trimmed by 4 bases and the J gene end by 0 bases; junction bases not matched to a gene: 3. The CDR3 region is CASSRGLDSYNEQFF. In DNA form, the CDR3 reads TGCGCCAGCAGCAGGGGACTAGACTCCTACAATGAGCAGTTCTTC.

The rearrangement joins TRBV9 to TRBJ2-7; 10 bases align to TRBD1. V was clipped by 0 bases and J by 3 bases; unmatched bases: 3. CDR1 and CDR2 from the germline V gene are SGDLS and YYNGEE. The CDR3 spans 15 residues. CDR3 DNA sequence: TGTGCCAGCAGCGTAGCGACAGGGGGCGTCTACGAGCAGTACTTC. Translated: CASSVATGGVYEQYF.

The V call is TRBV21-1, the J call TRBJ2-7; the D call in the table, TRBD1, was not verified against the DNA. TRBV21-1 is noted as a pseudogene. This CDR3 has 19 amino acids. CDR3 in amino acids: CASSKERQDRGTTSYEQYF. The CDR3 nucleotides read TGTGCCAGCAGCAAAGAAAGGCAAGACAGGGGGACAACTTCTTACGAGCAGTACTTC.

The rearrangement uses TRBV18 and TRBJ1-3; the match to TRBD1 covers 7 bases. From germline, CDR1 is KGHSH and CDR2 LQKENI. V shed 6 bases and J 0 bases; nucleotides not matched to a gene: 5. The CDR3 extends over 15 amino acids. Here the CDR3 DNA reads TGTGCCAGCTCTCCGGACAGGAGCTCTGGAAACACCATATATTTT. Translating it yields CASSPDRSSGNTIYF.

The J gene is TRBJ1-1, the V gene TRBV5-8, with 7 bases lining up with TRBD1. The CDR3 extends over 14 amino acids. CDR1 is SGHTS and CDR2 is YDEGEE in the germline V gene. V shed 3 bases, J shed 0 bases, and the junction held 2 bases outside the gene matches. This chain's CDR3 is CASSYRGLNTEAFF. The DNA of the CDR3 is TGTGCCAGCAGCTACAGGGGCCTGAACACTGAAGCTTTCTTT.

The V call is TRBV7-9, the J call TRBJ2-7; a possible D gene is TRBD1 (5 bases). CDR1 is SEHNR, CDR2 FQNEAQ, per germline (reference sequence). V gave up 1 base and J gave up 1 base, with 11 bases separating them. CDR3 length: 15 amino acids. CDR3 region: CASSLVTGVSYEQYF. CDR3 DNA: TGTGCCAGCAGCTTAGTAACAGGTGTTTCCTACGAGCAGTACTTC. Filled out from reference TRBV7-9 and TRBJ2-7, the complete variable domain reads DTGVSQNPRHKITKRGQNVTFRCDPISEHNRLYWYRQTLGQGPEFLTYFQNEAQLEKSRLLSDRFSAERPKGSFSTLEIQRTEQGDSAMYLCASSLVTGVSYEQYFGPGTRLTVT.

The chain combines TRBV27 with TRBJ2-5; D not resolved. The germline gives CDR1 MNHEY, CDR2 SMNVEV (reference sequence). The CDR3 is made up of 14 amino acids. V lost 6 bases to trimming and J lost 3 bases, with 14 bases between them. Written as DNA, the CDR3 is TGTGCCAGCAGCCACGACGGAGCAGAAGAGACCCAGTACTTC. Translating it yields CASSHDGAEETQYF.

The CDR3 bases are TGCGCCAGCAGCCTCCGACTAGTAGGTCGGATTGGGGAGACCCAGTACTTC. Translating gives CASSLRLVGRIGETQYF. This rearrangement joins TRBV4-1 to TRBJ2-5; D is perhaps TRBD2 (6 bases). This CDR3 has 17 amino acids. Germline V gene lookup returns CDR1 MGHRA and CDR2 YSYEKL. V shed 4 bases and J shed 5 bases, with 23 bases lying between them.

The V call is TRBV7-8, the J call TRBJ1-1, with a weak D call TRBD1 (5 bases). The CDR3 length is 14 residues. V shed 0 bases and J shed 4 bases, with 9 bases lying between them. Germline CDR1 is SGHVS and CDR2 is FQNEAQ. The CDR3: CASSLADGGTEAFF. The CDR3 bases are TGTGCCAGCAGCTTAGCGGACGGGGGCACTGAAGCTTTCTTT. Complete variable domain (other parts from reference TRBV7-8 and TRBJ1-1): GAGVSQSPRYKVAKRGQDVALRCDPISGHVSLFWYQQALGQGPEFLTYFQNEAQLDKSGLPSDRFFAERPEGSVSTLKIQRTQQEDSAVYLCASSLADGGTEAFFGQGTRLTVV.